This is a list of T cell receptor beta chains from one sample in a study of cytomegalovirus exposure and HLA in healthy donors. Clones were read by immunoSEQ multiplex PCR, and TCRdb kept only the in-frame ones, dropping some. The table lists roughly 160,000 clones, about 80% of them singletons. Sequenced material: PBMCs. Receptors were obtained from a woman aged 45-59 years in good health and CMV-seronegative. Each CDR3 is given with its conserved first and last residue. The order of the fields is D gene, CDR3 length, V gene, clone size, J gene, CDR3 DNA, CDR3 protein. D genes are given only for firm matches. Where a row states a size, it is once, few, many or the class of an expanded clone; other rows omit it.

TRBD2	14	TRBV11-3	.	TRBJ2-5	TGTGCCAGCAGCTATAGCGGGGGTCAAGAGACCCAGTACTTC	CASSYSGGQETQYF
TRBD1	17	TRBV7-2	.	TRBJ2-5	TGTGCCAGCAGCTTAGTGGGCAGGGGGCGGTCCAGAGAGACCCAGTACTTC	CASSLVGRGRSRETQYF
TRBD1	13	TRBV18	.	TRBJ2-7	TGTGCCAGCTCACCAGACAGGGACTACGAGCAGTACTTC	CASSPDRDYEQYF
.	14	TRBV5-1	.	TRBJ2-7	TGCGCCAGCAGCTTTGTCAGGGGTGGCTACGAGCAGTACTTC	CASSFVRGGYEQYF
.	15	TRBV5-6	.	TRBJ1-1	TGTGCCAGCAGCTTGGCCAGGGGATATGACACTGAGGCTTTCTTT	CASSLARGYDTEAFF
.	13	TRBV11-2	.	TRBJ1-4	TGTGCCAGCAGCCGGGGGCGGGGGGAAAAACTGTTTTTT	CASSRGRGEKLFF
.	14	TRBV6-5	.	TRBJ2-7	TGTGCCAGCAGTTACTCGTACAGGAGCGACGAGCAGTACTTC	CASSYSYRSDEQYF
.	13	TRBV9	.	TRBJ2-3	TGTGCCAGCAGCAGGAGTCCCCCAGATACGCAGTATTTT	CASSRSPPDTQYF
.	11	TRBV28	.	TRBJ2-7	TGTGCCACCAAAGCAGGCCGCGAGCAGTACTTC	CATKAGREQYF
.	13	TRBV6-1	.	TRBJ2-7	TGTGCCAGCAGTGAAGTCTGGAGCTACGAGCAGTACTTC	CASSEVWSYEQYF
.	16	TRBV9	.	TRBJ1-2	TGTGCCAGCAGCACAGGAGTGGGCCTCCCTAGTCCTGGCTACACCTTC	CASSTGVGLPSPGYTF
.	14	TRBV19	.	TRBJ1-5	TGTGCCAGTAGTATTAGGGGGGGGGATCAGCCCCAGCATTTT	CASSIRGGDQPQHF
TRBD1	16	TRBV5-1	.	TRBJ2-7	TGCGCCAGCAGCTTGGCCGGGACAGGGGTGTTCTACGAGCAGTACTTC	CASSLAGTGVFYEQYF
TRBD1	14	TRBV5-4	.	TRBJ1-4	TGTGCCAGCAGCGGCGGGACAGGTTTCGAAAAACTGTTTTTT	CASSGGTGFEKLFF
TRBD1	14	TRBV30	once	TRBJ1-6	TGTGCCTGCACTACAGGGGGCGCTGGATCACCCCTCCACTTT	CACTTGGAGSPLHF
TRBD1	14	TRBV9	once	TRBJ1-1	TGTGCCAGCAGCGCAACAGGGGGCTACACTGAAGCTTTCTTT	CASSATGGYTEAFF
.	14	TRBV6-5	.	TRBJ1-3	TGTGCCAGCACCCGAGGGCTCTCTGGAAACACCATATATTTT	CASTRGLSGNTIYF
TRBD1	16	TRBV28	.	TRBJ2-2	TGTGCCAGCAGTCCCCCCGGGACAGGGAGAACCGGGGAGCTGTTTTTT	CASSPPGTGRTGELFF